A selection of T cell receptor beta chains follows, all from one sample in a study of T cell responses to AZD1222 COVID-19 vaccine. Measured with immunoSEQ multiplex PCR; TCRdb has only the in-frame clones, and not every one. This sample yields 100,000 to 150,000 clones, of which 85% to 90% are seen a single time; around 30% belongs to the top ten. The sample in question was peripheral blood, obtained on day 0 of AZD1222 vaccination. The receptors shown here come from an adult in good health. CDR3s include the opening cysteine and the closing phenylalanine or tryptophan. The D gene is left open where the match is weak. Not every row has a clone size; where given, it reads once, few, many or a size class.

CDR3nt: TGTGCCAGCTCCTCGGCAGGCTATCAGCCCCAGCATTTT
CDR3aa: CASSSAGYQPQHF
abundance: NA
d_gene: NA
j_gene: TRBJ1-5
v_gene: TRBV2

CDR3nt: TGTGCCAGTAGTATTGGCCTAGCGGGGAACTACGAGCAGTACTTC
CDR3aa: CASSIGLAGNYEQYF
abundance: once
d_gene: TRBD2
j_gene: TRBJ2-7
v_gene: TRBV19

CDR3nt: TGTGCCACCAGCAGAGAACTAGTCGGGGGCACAGATACGCAGTATTTT
CDR3aa: CATSRELVGGTDTQYF
abundance: NA
d_gene: NA
j_gene: TRBJ2-3
v_gene: TRBV15

CDR3nt: TGTGCCAGCAGTGAACCCAGTAGCAATCAGCCCCAGCATTTT
CDR3aa: CASSEPSSNQPQHF
abundance: NA
d_gene: NA
j_gene: TRBJ1-5
v_gene: TRBV6-1

CDR3nt: TGTGCCAGTAGGTACGGTGGACAGGGTTTGAATCAGCCCCAGCATTTT
CDR3aa: CASRYGGQGLNQPQHF
abundance: NA
d_gene: TRBD1
j_gene: TRBJ1-5
v_gene: TRBV19

CDR3nt: TGTGCCAGCAGCTTAGCAACAGGGTTGTTAGAGACCCAGTACTTC
CDR3aa: CASSLATGLLETQYF
abundance: NA
d_gene: NA
j_gene: TRBJ2-5
v_gene: TRBV7-9

CDR3nt: TGTGCCAGCAGAACAGGGGAGGAAAAACTGTTTTTT
CDR3aa: CASRTGEEKLFF
abundance: NA
d_gene: TRBD1
j_gene: TRBJ1-4
v_gene: TRBV27

CDR3nt: TGTGCCAGCAGCTGGGGACAGGGACCCTCACCCCTCCACTTT
CDR3aa: CASSWGQGPSPLHF
abundance: NA
d_gene: TRBD1
j_gene: TRBJ1-6
v_gene: TRBV5-6

CDR3nt: TGTGCCAGTAAAATAGCGGGGGGACCCCAAGAGACCCAGTACTTC
CDR3aa: CASKIAGGPQETQYF
abundance: NA
d_gene: TRBD2
j_gene: TRBJ2-5
v_gene: TRBV7-2

CDR3nt: TGTGCCAGCAGCTTAAGTCGTCCCATCGGTGAAAAACTGTTTTTT
CDR3aa: CASSLSRPIGEKLFF
abundance: few
d_gene: NA
j_gene: TRBJ1-4
v_gene: TRBV7-2

CDR3nt: TGCGCCAGCAGCCAAGGTGCCATCATCGCGGGTTCACCCCTCCACTTT
CDR3aa: CASSQGAIIAGSPLHF
abundance: NA
d_gene: NA
j_gene: TRBJ1-6
v_gene: TRBV4-1

CDR3nt: TGTGCCAGCAGCTTATCCGACAGATTTCTTAGGAGCAATCAGCCCCAGCATTTT
CDR3aa: CASSLSDRFLRSNQPQHF
abundance: NA
d_gene: NA
j_gene: TRBJ1-5
v_gene: TRBV7-3

CDR3nt: TGTGCCAGCAGTGAGGTTTTAAGCACTGAAGCTTTCTTT
CDR3aa: CASSEVLSTEAFF
abundance: NA
d_gene: NA
j_gene: TRBJ1-1
v_gene: TRBV2

CDR3nt: TGTGCCAGCAGGCTTAACACTGAAGCTTTCTTT
CDR3aa: CASRLNTEAFF
abundance: NA
d_gene: NA
j_gene: TRBJ1-1
v_gene: TRBV2

CDR3nt: TGTGCCACCCGACGATATAGCGGGAGTGGTTACAATGAGCAGTTCTTC
CDR3aa: CATRRYSGSGYNEQFF
abundance: NA
d_gene: TRBD2
j_gene: TRBJ2-1
v_gene: TRBV6-4

CDR3nt: TGTGCCACCAGTGACACACGGGACTCCCTGGGAACCGGGGAGCTGTTTTTT
CDR3aa: CATSDTRDSLGTGELFF
abundance: few
d_gene: NA
j_gene: TRBJ2-2
v_gene: TRBV24-1

CDR3nt: TGTGCCAGCAGCGTGCGCCTAATTGGGGTTAGCGAGCAGTACTTC
CDR3aa: CASSVRLIGVSEQYF
abundance: once
d_gene: NA
j_gene: TRBJ2-7
v_gene: TRBV21-1

CDR3nt: TGTGCTAGCAGCTTACAACCGAACTACGAGCAGTACTTC
CDR3aa: CASSLQPNYEQYF
abundance: NA
d_gene: NA
j_gene: TRBJ2-7
v_gene: TRBV7-7

CDR3nt: TGTGCCAGCAGCTTGGACAGGAGGGAAAGGGAATCCTACGAGCAGTACTTC
CDR3aa: CASSLDRRERESYEQYF
abundance: NA
d_gene: NA
j_gene: TRBJ2-7
v_gene: TRBV5-6

CDR3nt: TGCAGTGCCGACGATGGGTACGAGCAGTACTTC
CDR3aa: CSADDGYEQYF
abundance: NA
d_gene: NA
j_gene: TRBJ2-7
v_gene: TRBV20-1

CDR3nt: TGTGCCAGCAGCCCGGACAGGGCAAACACTGAAGCTTTCTTT
CDR3aa: CASSPDRANTEAFF
abundance: NA
d_gene: TRBD1
j_gene: TRBJ1-1
v_gene: TRBV11-2

CDR3nt: TGTGCCAGCAGCCCGAGTACAGGGGCTGGCACTGAAGCTTTCTTT
CDR3aa: CASSPSTGAGTEAFF
abundance: once
d_gene: TRBD1
j_gene: TRBJ1-1
v_gene: TRBV7-8

CDR3nt: TGTGCCAGCAGCGTAAAGCAGGCACCAAACCTATACAATGAGCAGTTCTTC
CDR3aa: CASSVKQAPNLYNEQFF
abundance: NA
d_gene: NA
j_gene: TRBJ2-1
v_gene: TRBV9

CDR3nt: TGTGCCACCTCCACAGATTTGAACACTGAAGCTTTCTTT
CDR3aa: CATSTDLNTEAFF
abundance: NA
d_gene: NA
j_gene: TRBJ1-1
v_gene: TRBV15

CDR3nt: TGTGCCAGTAGTACAGGGGAAGAGTCCTACGAGCAGTACTTC
CDR3aa: CASSTGEESYEQYF
abundance: once
d_gene: NA
j_gene: TRBJ2-7
v_gene: TRBV19

CDR3nt: TGTGCCAGCAGGCCGGGAGTGTACAATGAGCAGTTCTTC
CDR3aa: CASRPGVYNEQFF
abundance: NA
d_gene: NA
j_gene: TRBJ2-1
v_gene: TRBV2

CDR3nt: TGTGCCACAACAGTTGGAGGTGGCTTGAACACTGAAGCTTTCTTT
CDR3aa: CATTVGGGLNTEAFF
abundance: NA
d_gene: NA
j_gene: TRBJ1-1
v_gene: TRBV25-1

CDR3nt: TGTGCCAGTTCCGGGACGGTGAGCTCTGGAAACACCATATATTTT
CDR3aa: CASSGTVSSGNTIYF
abundance: NA
d_gene: NA
j_gene: TRBJ1-3
v_gene: TRBV19

CDR3nt: TGTGCCAGCAGGGGACAGTGGGGCGGGTCCGGGGAGCTGTTTTTT
CDR3aa: CASRGQWGGSGELFF
abundance: NA
d_gene: TRBD1
j_gene: TRBJ2-2
v_gene: TRBV2

CDR3nt: TGTGCCAGCAGCAACACGAGGGTTCGCGGGGCCAACGTCCTGACTTTC
CDR3aa: CASSNTRVRGANVLTF
abundance: NA
d_gene: NA
j_gene: TRBJ2-6
v_gene: TRBV7-3

CDR3nt: TGTGCCTGGAGTTATGGCTCTGGAAACACCATATATTTT
CDR3aa: CAWSYGSGNTIYF
abundance: NA
d_gene: NA
j_gene: TRBJ1-3
v_gene: TRBV30

CDR3nt: TGTGCCAGTACCAAGCCAGGGGCTGGGGAGCAGTACTTC
CDR3aa: CASTKPGAGEQYF
abundance: NA
d_gene: NA
j_gene: TRBJ2-7
v_gene: TRBV19

CDR3nt: TGTGCCAGCAGCCAGTCCCGGGACACGTATCAGCCCCAGCATTTT
CDR3aa: CASSQSRDTYQPQHF
abundance: NA
d_gene: NA
j_gene: TRBJ1-5
v_gene: TRBV4-2

CDR3nt: TGTGCCAGCAGACCGGGACAGGGCGGCTACGAGCAGTACTTC
CDR3aa: CASRPGQGGYEQYF
abundance: NA
d_gene: TRBD1
j_gene: TRBJ2-7
v_gene: TRBV6-5

CDR3nt: TGTGCCAGCAGAGGGACAGTCTACGAGCAGTACTTC
CDR3aa: CASRGTVYEQYF
abundance: NA
d_gene: TRBD1
j_gene: TRBJ2-7
v_gene: TRBV27

CDR3nt: TGTGCCTCCTCTGGTGGAACAGCCAACTCAAATCAGCCCCAGCATTTT
CDR3aa: CASSGGTANSNQPQHF
abundance: NA
d_gene: NA
j_gene: TRBJ1-5
v_gene: TRBV19

CDR3nt: TGTGCCAGCAGCTTAATGACAGATGTTAACTATGGCTACACCTTC
CDR3aa: CASSLMTDVNYGYTF
abundance: NA
d_gene: NA
j_gene: TRBJ1-2
v_gene: TRBV7-2

CDR3nt: TGTGCCAGCAGCGGGCGGACAGGGAAGAACACCGGGGAGCTGTTTTTT
CDR3aa: CASSGRTGKNTGELFF
abundance: NA
d_gene: TRBD1
j_gene: TRBJ2-2
v_gene: TRBV7-2

CDR3nt: TGTGCCAGCAGTGAACCGACGGAACCAGGGTCCTATGGCTACACCTTC
CDR3aa: CASSEPTEPGSYGYTF
abundance: NA
d_gene: NA
j_gene: TRBJ1-2
v_gene: TRBV6-1

CDR3nt: TGTGCCAGCAGCAAATCTAGCGGGAGTCGCGATGAGCAGTTCTTC
CDR3aa: CASSKSSGSRDEQFF
abundance: NA
d_gene: TRBD2
j_gene: TRBJ2-1
v_gene: TRBV7-8

CDR3nt: TGTGCCAGCACCTCCCTGGGACGGGACGCCACTGAAGCTTTCTTT
CDR3aa: CASTSLGRDATEAFF
abundance: NA
d_gene: NA
j_gene: TRBJ1-1
v_gene: TRBV14

CDR3nt: TGTGCCAGCAGCTCCGCTTGGGCGAGCGGGGCAGATACGCAGTATTTT
CDR3aa: CASSSAWASGADTQYF
abundance: NA
d_gene: TRBD2
j_gene: TRBJ2-3
v_gene: TRBV7-2

CDR3nt: TGTGCCAGCAGCCAAGATGTGCCTAGCGGGAGGTACGAGCAGTACTTC
CDR3aa: CASSQDVPSGRYEQYF
abundance: NA
d_gene: TRBD2
j_gene: TRBJ2-7
v_gene: TRBV3-1/TRBV3-2

CDR3nt: TGTGCCAGCAGCCCGCGAGAGACCGGGGAGCTGTTTTTT
CDR3aa: CASSPRETGELFF
abundance: NA
d_gene: NA
j_gene: TRBJ2-2
v_gene: TRBV7-2

CDR3nt: TGTGCCAGTACCCTGCTGGCAGGTAGCAACTATGGCTACACCTTC
CDR3aa: CASTLLAGSNYGYTF
abundance: NA
d_gene: NA
j_gene: TRBJ1-2
v_gene: TRBV19

CDR3nt: TGTGCTAGTGGTTGGGAGCCCGATACGGCAACTAATGAAAAACTGTTTTTT
CDR3aa: CASGWEPDTATNEKLFF
abundance: NA
d_gene: NA
j_gene: TRBJ1-4
v_gene: TRBV12-5

CDR3nt: TGTGCCAGCAGCCTCGTTTACACTGAGCAGTTCTTC
CDR3aa: CASSLVYTEQFF
abundance: NA
d_gene: NA
j_gene: TRBJ2-1
v_gene: TRBV6-2/TRBV6-3

CDR3nt: TGTGCCAGCAGCTTCTCCACAGCATATGGCTACACCTTC
CDR3aa: CASSFSTAYGYTF
abundance: NA
d_gene: NA
j_gene: TRBJ1-2
v_gene: TRBV5-5

CDR3nt: TGTGCCAGCAGCTTAGATGGGCTTTCACCCCTCCACTTT
CDR3aa: CASSLDGLSPLHF
abundance: NA
d_gene: NA
j_gene: TRBJ1-6
v_gene: TRBV11-3

CDR3nt: TGTGCCAGCAGTTACCCCACTAGCGCCGCCCACGAGCAGTACTTC
CDR3aa: CASSYPTSAAHEQYF
abundance: NA
d_gene: TRBD2
j_gene: TRBJ2-7
v_gene: TRBV6-5

CDR3nt: TGTGCCATCAGGAGGGGATCACCCCTCCACTTT
CDR3aa: CAIRRGSPLHF
abundance: NA
d_gene: NA
j_gene: TRBJ1-6
v_gene: TRBV10-3

CDR3nt: TGTGCCAGCAGCCCCGGGACAGGGGGCGCGCATGGCTACACCTTC
CDR3aa: CASSPGTGGAHGYTF
abundance: NA
d_gene: TRBD1
j_gene: TRBJ1-2
v_gene: TRBV7-2

CDR3nt: TGTGCCAGCAGCTCCCGACAGGGAGGGGCAGATACGCAGTATTTT
CDR3aa: CASSSRQGGADTQYF
abundance: NA
d_gene: NA
j_gene: TRBJ2-3
v_gene: TRBV11-3

CDR3nt: TGTGCCAGCAGCCTCGCGGGGGCCTCCTACAATGAGCAGTTCTTC
CDR3aa: CASSLAGASYNEQFF
abundance: NA
d_gene: NA
j_gene: TRBJ2-1
v_gene: TRBV25-1

CDR3nt: TGTGCCAGCAGCTGGGGACAGGGGTTTCTCTCTGGAAACACCATATATTTT
CDR3aa: CASSWGQGFLSGNTIYF
abundance: NA
d_gene: TRBD1
j_gene: TRBJ1-3
v_gene: TRBV7-2

CDR3nt: TGTGCCAGCAGCCCTATGGCATCGCTAGCTGCCGGGGAGCTGTTTTTT
CDR3aa: CASSPMASLAAGELFF
abundance: few
d_gene: NA
j_gene: TRBJ2-2
v_gene: TRBV7-2

CDR3nt: TGTGCCAGCAGCTTAGCGCAGGGTTCTAGGGACACTGAAGCTTTCTTT
CDR3aa: CASSLAQGSRDTEAFF
abundance: NA
d_gene: NA
j_gene: TRBJ1-1
v_gene: TRBV7-8

CDR3nt: TGTGCCAGTAGTATAGCCCAGGGTCAGACCCAGTACTTC
CDR3aa: CASSIAQGQTQYF
abundance: NA
d_gene: NA
j_gene: TRBJ2-5
v_gene: TRBV19

CDR3nt: TGTGCCAGCAGCGCCGGACAGAATAGCAATCAGCCCCAGCATTTT
CDR3aa: CASSAGQNSNQPQHF
abundance: NA
d_gene: NA
j_gene: TRBJ1-5
v_gene: TRBV7-9

CDR3nt: TGTGCCAGCAGCAATCACGGCAACACTGAAGCTTTCTTT
CDR3aa: CASSNHGNTEAFF
abundance: NA
d_gene: NA
j_gene: TRBJ1-1
v_gene: TRBV5-4